The text below deals with one T cell receptor beta chain. The germline V and J ends were trimmed by 2 bases and 0 bases, with 23 bases remaining between them. From germline, CDR1 is LNHDA and CDR2 SQIVND (reference sequence). This CDR3 spans 21 amino acids. The sample originates from a study of T cell responses to AZD1222 COVID-19 vaccine. Assay used: immunoSEQ multiplex PCR; TCRdb lists only in-frame clones, some missing. The repertoire holds over 150,000 clones, about 91% seen once, with around 10% in the top ten. Sequences were derived from peripheral blood, sampled 28 days after the second AZD1222 dose. The receptor was isolated from an adult who received the AZD1222 COVID-19 vaccine. This chain connects TRBV19 to TRBJ2-6; a possible D gene is TRBD1 (5 bases). In DNA, the CDR3 is TGTGCCAGTAGTATAACCCACAAGGGGCTCCTAGTGGGCTCTGGGGCCAACGTCCTGACTTTC. Translation gives CASSITHKGLLVGSGANVLTF.